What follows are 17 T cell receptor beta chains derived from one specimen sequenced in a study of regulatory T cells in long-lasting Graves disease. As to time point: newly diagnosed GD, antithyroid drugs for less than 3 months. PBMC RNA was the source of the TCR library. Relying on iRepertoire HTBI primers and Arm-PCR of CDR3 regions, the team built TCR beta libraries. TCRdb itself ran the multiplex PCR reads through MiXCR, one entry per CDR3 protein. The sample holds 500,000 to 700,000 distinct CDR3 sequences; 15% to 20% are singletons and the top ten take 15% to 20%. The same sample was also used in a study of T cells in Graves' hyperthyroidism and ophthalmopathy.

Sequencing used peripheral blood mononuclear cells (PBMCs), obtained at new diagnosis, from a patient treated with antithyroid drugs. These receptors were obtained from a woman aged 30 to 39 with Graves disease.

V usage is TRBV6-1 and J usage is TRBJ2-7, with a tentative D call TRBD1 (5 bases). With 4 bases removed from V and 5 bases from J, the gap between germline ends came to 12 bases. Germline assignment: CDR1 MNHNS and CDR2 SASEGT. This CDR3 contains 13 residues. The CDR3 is CASSARVYHEQYF. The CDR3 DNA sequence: TGTGCCAGCAGTGCCAGGGTCTACCACGAGCAGTACTTC.

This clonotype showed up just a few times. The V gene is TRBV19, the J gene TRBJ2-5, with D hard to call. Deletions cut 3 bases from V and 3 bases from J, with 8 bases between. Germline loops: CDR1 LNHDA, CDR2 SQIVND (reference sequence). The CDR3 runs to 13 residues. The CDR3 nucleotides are TGTGCCAGTAGTATCGGTTGGAAAGAGACCCAGTACTTC. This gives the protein CASSIGWKETQYF.

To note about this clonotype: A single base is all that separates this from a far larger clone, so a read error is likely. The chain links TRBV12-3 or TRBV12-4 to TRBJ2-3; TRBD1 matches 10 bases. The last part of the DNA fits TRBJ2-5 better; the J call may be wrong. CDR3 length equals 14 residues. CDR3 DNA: TGTGCCAGCAGTATGGGACAGGGGCAAGAGATCCAGTACTTC. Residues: CASSMGQGQEIQYF.

The CDR3 bases are TGTGCCACCAGCAGAAGACGAAGTGCCCCTGGAGATACGCAGTATTTT. Its protein is CATSRRRSAPGDTQYF. V gene TRBV15 combines with J gene TRBJ2-3; unclear D gene. Germline V gene sequence: CDR1 LNHNV, CDR2 YYDKDF (reference sequence). The CDR3 contains 16 residues. The germline V and J ends were trimmed by 2 bases and 5 bases, with 17 bases remaining between them.

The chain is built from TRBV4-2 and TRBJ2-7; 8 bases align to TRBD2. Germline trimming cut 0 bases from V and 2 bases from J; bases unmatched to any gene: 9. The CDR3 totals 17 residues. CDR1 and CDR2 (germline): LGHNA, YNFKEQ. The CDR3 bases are TGTGCCAGCAGCCAAGAAGCGGGAGTGGAAATAGCCTACGAGCAGTACTTC. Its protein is CASSQEAGVEIAYEQYF.

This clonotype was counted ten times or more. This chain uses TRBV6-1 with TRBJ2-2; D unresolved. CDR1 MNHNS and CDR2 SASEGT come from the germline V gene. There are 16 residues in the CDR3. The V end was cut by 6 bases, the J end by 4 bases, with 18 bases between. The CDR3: CASSAPRPDLTGELFF. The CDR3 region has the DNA TGTGCCAGCAGCGCACCGAGACCGGATCTCACCGGGGAGCTGTTTTTT.

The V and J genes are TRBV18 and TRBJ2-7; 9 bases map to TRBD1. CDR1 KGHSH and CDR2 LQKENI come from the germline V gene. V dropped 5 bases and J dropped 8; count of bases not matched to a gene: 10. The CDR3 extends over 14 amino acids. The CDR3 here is CASSRDREGQKQYF. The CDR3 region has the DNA TGTGCCAGCTCAAGGGACAGGGAAGGACAAAAGCAGTACTTC.

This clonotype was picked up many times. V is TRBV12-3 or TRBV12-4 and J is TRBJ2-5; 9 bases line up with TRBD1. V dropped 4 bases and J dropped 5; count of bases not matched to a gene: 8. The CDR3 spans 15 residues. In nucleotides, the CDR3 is TGTGCCAGCAGTTCCGCTACAGGGGGCCGGGAGACCCAGTACTTC. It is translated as CASSSATGGRETQYF.

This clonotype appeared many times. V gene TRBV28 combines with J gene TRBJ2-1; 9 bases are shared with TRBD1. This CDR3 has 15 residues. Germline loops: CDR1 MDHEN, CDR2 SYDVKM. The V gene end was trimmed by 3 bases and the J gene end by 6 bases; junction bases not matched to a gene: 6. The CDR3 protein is CASSFGDRVLNEQFF. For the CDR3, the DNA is TGTGCCAGCAGTTTCGGGGACAGGGTCCTCAATGAGCAGTTCTTC.

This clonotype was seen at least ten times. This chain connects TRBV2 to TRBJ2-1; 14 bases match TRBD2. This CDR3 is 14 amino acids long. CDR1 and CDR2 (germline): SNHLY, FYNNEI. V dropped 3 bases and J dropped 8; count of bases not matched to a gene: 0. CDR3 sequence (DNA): TGTGCCAGCAGTGAGGGACTAGCGGGAGATGAGCAGTTCTTC. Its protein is CASSEGLAGDEQFF.

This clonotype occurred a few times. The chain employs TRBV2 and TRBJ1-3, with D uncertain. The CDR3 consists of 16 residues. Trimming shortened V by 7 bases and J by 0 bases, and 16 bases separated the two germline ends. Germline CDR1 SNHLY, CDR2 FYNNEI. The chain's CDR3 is CASTPRLGDSGNTIYF. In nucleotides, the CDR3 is TGTGCCAGCACCCCAAGGTTGGGCGACTCTGGAAACACCATATATTTT.

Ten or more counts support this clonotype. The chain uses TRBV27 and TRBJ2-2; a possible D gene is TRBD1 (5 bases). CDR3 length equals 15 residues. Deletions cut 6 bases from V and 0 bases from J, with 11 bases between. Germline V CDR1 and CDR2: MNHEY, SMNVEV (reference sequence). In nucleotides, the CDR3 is TGTGCCAGCAGAGCCCACAGGACGAACACCGGGGAGCTGTTTTTT. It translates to CASRAHRTNTGELFF.

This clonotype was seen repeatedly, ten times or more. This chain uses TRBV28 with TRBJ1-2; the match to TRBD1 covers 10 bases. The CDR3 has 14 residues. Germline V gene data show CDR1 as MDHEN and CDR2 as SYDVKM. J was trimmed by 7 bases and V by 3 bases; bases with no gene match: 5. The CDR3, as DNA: TGTGCCAGCAGTTTTGAGGACAGGGGGTCTGGCTACACCTTC. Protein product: CASSFEDRGSGYTF.

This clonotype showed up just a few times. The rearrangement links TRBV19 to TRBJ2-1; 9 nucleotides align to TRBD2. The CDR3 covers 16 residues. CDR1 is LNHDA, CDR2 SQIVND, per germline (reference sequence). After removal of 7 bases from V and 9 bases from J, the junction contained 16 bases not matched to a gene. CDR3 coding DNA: TGTGCCAGTACCATGAGGGGGGGGACTAGCCACATTGAGCAGTTCTTC. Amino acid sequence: CASTMRGGTSHIEQFF. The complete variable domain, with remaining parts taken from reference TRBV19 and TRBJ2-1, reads DGGITQSPKYLFRKEGQNVTLSCEQNLNHDAMYWYRQDPGQGLRLIYYSQIVNDFQKGDIAEGYSVSREKKESFPLTVTSAQKNPTAFYLCASTMRGGTSHIEQFFGPGTRLTVL.

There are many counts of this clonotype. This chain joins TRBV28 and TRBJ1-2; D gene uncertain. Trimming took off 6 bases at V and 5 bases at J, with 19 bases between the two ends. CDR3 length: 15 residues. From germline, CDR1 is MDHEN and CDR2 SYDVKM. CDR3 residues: CASSRPGDGSYGYTF. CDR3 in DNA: TGTGCCAGCAGCCGACCGGGCGACGGGTCGTATGGCTACACCTTC.

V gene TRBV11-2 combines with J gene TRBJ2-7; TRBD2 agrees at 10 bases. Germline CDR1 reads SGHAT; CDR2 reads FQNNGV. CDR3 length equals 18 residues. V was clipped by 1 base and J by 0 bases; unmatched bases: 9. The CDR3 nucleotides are TGTGCCAGCAGCTTAGGAACTAGCGGGACCTATGTCTCCTACGAGCAGTACTTC. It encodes CASSLGTSGTYVSYEQYF.

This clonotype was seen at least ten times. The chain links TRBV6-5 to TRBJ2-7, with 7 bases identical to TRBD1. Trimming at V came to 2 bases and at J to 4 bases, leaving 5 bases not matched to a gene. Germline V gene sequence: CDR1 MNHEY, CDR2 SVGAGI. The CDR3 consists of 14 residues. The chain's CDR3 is CASSYPAGGYEQYF. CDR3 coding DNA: TGTGCCAGCAGTTACCCAGCAGGGGGATACGAGCAGTACTTC.